These T cell receptor beta chains were read from a single sample in a study of CD8 T cells in ankylosing spondylitis. In TCRdb, the 5' RACE reads were re-called with MiXCR into one record per CDR3 protein. Among about 330,000 distinct CDR3 sequences listed, roughly 8% were seen once. The specimen sequenced was blood, either unsorted or a sorted T cell fraction (not recorded which). The source of these receptors is a male donor with ankylosing spondylitis. The CDR3 runs from the conserved cysteine through the conserved F or W. A D gene is named only where the DNA matches it firmly. The size entry is marked missing in some rows and otherwise reads once, few, many or a size class.

TRBV20-1	TRBJ1-4	NA	NA	TGCAGTGCTAGAGATCCCCACGACGTGCAGAAACTGTTTTTT	CSARDPHDVQKLFF
TRBV9	TRBJ2-1	NA	NA	TGTGCCAGCAGCGTAAGTCTAGCCTCCTACAATGAGCAGTTCTTC	CASSVSLASYNEQFF
TRBV6-2/TRBV6-3	TRBJ2-2	few	NA	TGTGCCAGCATCTCCGGGACTCTCAACACCGGGGAGCTGTTTTTT	CASISGTLNTGELFF
TRBV28	TRBJ1-3	NA	NA	TGTGCCAGCAGTTTAGGGAGGAGGGGAACTGGAAACACCATATATTTT	CASSLGRRGTGNTIYF
TRBV19	TRBJ2-1	NA	NA	TGTGCCAGCTATGGCCTTAATGAGCAGTTCTTC	CASYGLNEQFF
TRBV11-2	TRBJ2-7	NA	NA	TGTGCCAGCAGCACTAAATACAGGGAGCCGGGCGAGCAGTACTTC	CASSTKYREPGEQYF
TRBV6-1	TRBJ1-1	NA	NA	TGTGCCAGCAGTAAGGAGGTTTCCACTGAAGCTTTCTTT	CASSKEVSTEAFF
TRBV29-1	TRBJ2-3	many	NA	TGCAGCGGGGACGGTAGCACAGATACGCAGTATTTT	CSGDGSTDTQYF
TRBV19	TRBJ2-2	many	NA	TGTGCCAGTAGTAGGGTTGCCATCGCGGGCACCGGGGAGCTGTTTTTT	CASSRVAIAGTGELFF
TRBV15	TRBJ2-7	few	TRBD2	TGTGCCACCAAGGGACTAGCGGGAGTAGGCGAGCAGTACTTC	CATKGLAGVGEQYF